The 3 T cell receptor beta chains below were found in one sample sequenced in a study of blood T cell repertoires in COVID-19. This table comes from immunoSEQ multiplex PCR, and its TCRdb copy is limited to in-frame clones, with some not included. Seen here are 35,000 to 40,000 clones, roughly 86% observed once, and the top ten hold 7% to 8.5%. Sequencing used peripheral blood. These receptors originate from a human donor in a cohort sampled during active COVID-19.

The sample holds a few counts of this clone. The rearrangement links TRBV9 to TRBJ2-1; the match to TRBD2 covers 7 bases. The junction had 10 bases not matched to a gene; V was cut back by 0 bases and J by 10 bases. The germline CDR1 and CDR2 sequences are SGDLS and YYNGEE. CDR3 size: 15 residues. The CDR3 DNA follows: TGTGCCAGCAGCGTAGGCGGGAGTCATACTAGCGAGCAGTTCTTC. Translation gives CASSVGGSHTSEQFF.

The genes are TRBV12-2 and TRBJ2-7; the table's D call TRBD2 went unverified against the DNA. TRBV12-2 counts as a pseudogene. The CDR3 has 17 residues. Here the CDR3 DNA reads TGTGCAAGTCGCTTAGGGCCAAATACTAGCGGGAGCTACGAGCAGTACTTC. Translating gives CASRLGPNTSGSYEQYF.

This clone is a singleton in its sample. The chain uses TRBV2 and TRBJ2-2, with TRBD2 matching over 7 bases. Germline loops: CDR1 SNHLY, CDR2 FYNNEI. CDR3 size: 15 residues. V lost 3 bases, J lost 2 bases, and 3 bases stayed unmatched. Written as DNA, the CDR3 is TGTGCCAGCAGTGAGGGAGGGACCAACACCGGGGAGCTGTTTTTT. Its translation: CASSEGGTNTGELFF.